This TCR beta chain derives from a study of blood T cell repertoires in COVID-19 (dated by TCRdb to between 2020 and 2021). At the level of the whole study: The collaborator samples originated in the United States, Italy and Spain and spanned the acute and convalescent phases of COVID-19. The sample metadata nearly always contained a de-identified subject ID, COVID-19 status, age in years and sex. The repertoires were released in a freely available public database meant as a resource for research on the immune response to SARS-CoV-2. Samples came from the ongoing ImmuneRACE study (first 160 participants) plus 1,254 subjects from 6 global collaborators. The material from the prospective study consisted of cDNA or gDNA derived from T cells, B-cell-depleted T cells, or PBMCs. Subjects who had been exposed to COVID-19, were actively infected with it, or had recovered from it provided the deeply sampled blood TCRbeta repertoires that made up the dataset. Where HLA class I and class II types were available, the types were taken from metadata supplied by the sample provider, not from assay-based typing.

Concerning this clone: Its antigen is still unknown. Base qualities are not at hand, and no much larger clone is one base apart.

TCRbeta CDR3 regions were amplified from genomic DNA using the immunoSEQ Assay, a bias-controlled multiplex PCR. In the original analysis: The number of nucleated cells in each sample was estimated by amplification of reference gene primers within the assay. Sequence reads were collapsed and filtered to measure the absolute abundance of every unique TCRbeta CDR3 rearrangement. For each sample, productive Simpson clonality was calculated as the square root of Simpson's diversity index over productive rearrangements. Not all clones reach the TCRdb copy of this immuneACCESS table, which keeps in-frame sequences only. Checked studies attribute under half of the gap to unresolved V genes and leave the rest unexplained. Clonal size and the V and J genes are those of that table, whereas D and trimming came from the DNA. This sample gives about 190,000 clones in total; around 84% of them show up just once. The ten top clones hold 20% of the sample.

What the work shows at the level of the full study, not this receptor alone: The amount of clinical and demographic metadata varied by source and participant and was provided uncurated.

Whole blood was collected in K2EDTA tubes by collaborating institutions according to the institutions' own protocols. For TCRbeta analysis, collaborators shipped samples in one of three forms: frozen whole blood, isolated PBMCs, or DNA extracted from either of those sample types. From its cysteine to its phenylalanine, the CDR3 spans 15 amino acids. Only the CDR3 DNA is retained, 45 bases long and in frame from the first base. V and J lose 0 bases and 4 bases, and a span of 10 bases separates them. CDR1 is given as LNHDA and CDR2 as SQIVND, both from the germline V gene (reference sequence). The receptor's source is a human donor in a cohort sampled during active COVID-19. Source material: peripheral blood. The rearrangement joined TRBV19 to TRBJ2-1, and perhaps TRBD1 as D gene, on 5 matching bases. The nucleotide sequence reads as follows: TGTGCCAGTAGTATAGAACAACAGGATTACAATGAGCAGTTCTTC. Its protein is CASSIEQQDYNEQFF.